These 20 T cell receptor beta chains came from one sample sequenced in a study of blood T cell repertoires in COVID-19. Some clones are missing from TCRdb's copy, which holds only in-frame ones; the method was immunoSEQ multiplex PCR. Here the sample spans around 300,000 clones, 89% being singletons. Source material: peripheral blood. These receptors were taken from a man aged 45-60 years with acute or convalescent COVID-19.

The genes are TRBV27 and TRBJ1-2; TRBD1 agrees at 9 bases. This CDR3 comprises 16 residues. Germline CDR1 and CDR2: MNHEY and SMNVEV (reference sequence). V gave up 5 bases and J gave up 3 bases; unmatched junction bases: 10. This chain's CDR3 is CASSGIRDRVYYGYTF. CDR3 nucleotide sequence: TGTGCCAGCAGTGGTATCCGGGACAGGGTATACTATGGCTACACCTTC.

V usage is TRBV9 and J usage is TRBJ2-3; 7 nucleotides match TRBD2. This CDR3 spans 14 amino acids. Germline lookup yields CDR1 SGDLS and CDR2 YYNGEE. After removal of 2 bases from V and 4 bases from J, the junction contained 4 bases not matched to a gene. In DNA, the CDR3 is TGTGCCAGCAGCGTGGCGGGGGTGGCAGATACGCAGTATTTT. Translated, it gives CASSVAGVADTQYF.

The CDR3 region has the DNA TGTGCCAGCTCGCCGGGACAGGGGGGATTCGGCGAGCAGTTCTTC. Its translation: CASSPGQGGFGEQFF. The chain combines TRBV18 with TRBJ2-1; 11 bases fit TRBD1. V was pared by 6 bases and J by 10 bases, with 11 bases of the junction left unmatched. The CDR3 is made up of 15 amino acids. Germline V gene lookup returns CDR1 KGHSH and CDR2 LQKENI. Full variable domain (missing parts from reference TRBV18 and TRBJ2-1): NAGVMQNPRHLVRRRGQEARLRCSPMKGHSHVYWYRQLPEEGLKFMVYLQKENIIDESGMPKERFSAEFPKEGPSILRIQQVVRGDSAAYFCASSPGQGGFGEQFFGPGTRLTVL.

The chain couples TRBV7-9 to TRBJ1-3; unclear D gene. Trimming removed 3 bases at V and 2 bases at J, with 17 bases between. This CDR3 comprises 17 residues. Germline CDR1 is SEHNR and CDR2 is FQNEAQ (reference sequence). For the CDR3, the DNA is TGTGCCAGCAGCTTGGGCACCATTAAGATCGCTGGAAACACCATATATTTT. It specifies CASSLGTIKIAGNTIYF.

The V call is TRBV5-1, the J call TRBJ1-4; D gene uncertain. Trimming stripped 0 bases from V and 7 bases from J, with 13 bases between. The germline V gene encodes CDR1 SGHRS and CDR2 YFSETQ. The CDR3 extends over 15 amino acids. CDR3 sequence reads: CASSLGATSGEKLFF. The CDR3 bases are TGCGCCAGCAGCTTGGGAGCGACAAGCGGTGAAAAACTGTTTTTT.

The chain has TRBV18 and TRBJ2-1, with 7 nucleotides matching TRBD2. Germline CDR1 reads KGHSH; CDR2 reads LQKENI. The CDR3 is 16 residues long. Trimming removed 3 bases from V and 3 bases from J; junction bases left unmatched: 8. CDR3 in DNA: TGTGCCAGCTCACCCAAGAGGCGGGGGAGCTACAATGAGCAGTTCTTC. It codes for CASSPKRRGSYNEQFF.

The chain employs TRBV6-2 or TRBV6-3 and TRBJ1-5; 10 nucleotides agree with TRBD1. The ends lost 6 bases at V and 6 bases at J; junction bases unmatched: 11. Per germline, CDR1 MNHEY and CDR2 SVGEGT. The CDR3 spans 16 residues. The CDR3 sequence: CASSSRGDRGSQPQHF. CDR3 coding DNA: TGTGCCAGCAGCAGTCGGGGGGACAGGGGAAGTCAGCCCCAGCATTTT.

This clone has just one count. This rearrangement joins TRBV3-1 (or the pseudogene TRBV3-2) to TRBJ1-3; D not certain. V shed 3 bases and J shed 4 bases, with 13 bases lying between them. This CDR3 comprises 15 residues. Germline CDR1 reads LGHDT; CDR2 reads YNNKEL (reference sequence). CDR3 loop: CASSQGGPRGNTIYF. The DNA of the CDR3 is TGTGCCAGCAGCCAGGGAGGGCCGCGCGGAAACACCATATATTTT.

CDR3 amino acids: CASTRHGNVLTF. The CDR3 DNA is TGTGCCAGCACCCGACATGGCAACGTCCTGACTTTC. This chain connects TRBV12-3 or TRBV12-4 to TRBJ2-6; D not resolved. Trimming pared 7 bases from V and 9 bases from J, leaving 10 bases between. CDR3 length: 12 residues.

This clone occurred once. The chain links TRBV18 to TRBJ1-6; 7 positions agree with TRBD1. CDR3 length equals 15 residues. Trimming cost V 4 bases and J 7 bases; bases outside gene matches: 7. Germline V gene data show CDR1 as KGHSH and CDR2 as LQKENI. CDR3 coding DNA: TGTGCCAGCTCACTTGCAACAGGGGACAATTCACCCCTCCACTTT. Protein product: CASSLATGDNSPLHF.

Only a few counts were recorded for this clone. The V gene is TRBV5-4, the J gene TRBJ2-7, with D possibly being TRBD2 (5 bases). Germline assignment: CDR1 SGHNT and CDR2 YYREEE (reference sequence). This CDR3 comprises 13 residues. The ends were cut back, 3 bases at V and 0 bases at J, with 7 bases in the middle. The CDR3: CASSWERSYEQYF. The CDR3 region has the DNA TGTGCCAGCAGCTGGGAGCGCTCCTACGAGCAGTACTTC.

The rearrangement uses TRBV3-1 (or the pseudogene TRBV3-2) and TRBJ2-7; a weak D match, TRBD1 (5 bases). The V gene lost 4 bases and the J gene lost 5 bases, with 9 bases spanning the gap. This CDR3 is built from 12 residues. Germline assignment: CDR1 LGHDT and CDR2 YNNKEL (reference sequence). CDR3 sequence (DNA): TGTGCCAGCAGCCTGCAGGGCAACGAGCAGTACTTC. Encoded protein: CASSLQGNEQYF.

The rearrangement links TRBV2 to TRBJ1-4; maybe TRBD1 (6 bases). CDR3 length equals 13 residues. The V end was cut by 4 bases, the J end by 3 bases, with 6 bases between. Germline-derived CDR1 and CDR2 are SNHLY and FYNNEI. The CDR3 DNA is TGTGCCAGCAGTGGGACAGCTAATGAAAAACTGTTTTTT. This gives the protein CASSGTANEKLFF.

This clone was recorded a few times. At the DNA level, this CDR3 is encoded by other sequences in the same sample as well. DNA of the CDR3: TGCGCCAGCAGCTTGGCCACAGGGAGCAATCAGCCCCAGCATTTT. Translated, it gives CASSLATGSNQPQHF. This chain links TRBV5-1 with TRBJ1-5; tentative D call: TRBD1 (6 bases). Germline V gene sequence: CDR1 SGHRS, CDR2 YFSETQ. V lost 0 bases and J 1 base, leaving 8 bases between the germline ends. The CDR3 is 15 amino acids.

The rearrangement links TRBV15 to TRBJ2-4; the D is unclear. CDR1 LNHNV and CDR2 YYDKDF come from the germline V gene (reference sequence). This CDR3 has 12 residues. Trimming took off 5 bases at V and 8 bases at J, with 10 bases between the two ends. The CDR3 loop reads CATSPLEDIQYF. The CDR3 coding sequence is TGTGCCACCAGCCCTCTCGAGGACATTCAGTACTTC. Based on the CDR3 plus reference TRBV15 and TRBJ2-4, the full variable domain is DAMVIQNPRYQVTQFGKPVTLSCSQTLNHNVMYWYQQKSSQAPKLLFHYYDKDFNNEADTPDNFQSRRPNTSFCFLDIRSPGLGDTAMYLCATSPLEDIQYFGAGTRLSVL.

The J gene is TRBJ1-1, the V gene TRBV2; TRBD1 agrees at 11 bases. The germline V gene encodes CDR1 SNHLY and CDR2 FYNNEI. Trimming removed 6 bases from V and 10 bases from J; junction bases left unmatched: 13. The CDR3 totals 15 residues. This chain's CDR3 is CASSGDRGVLLGAFF. For the CDR3, the DNA is TGTGCCAGCAGCGGGGACAGGGGGGTACTCCTAGGAGCTTTCTTT.

Written as DNA, the CDR3 is TGTGCCACCAGCAACACGGGACTAGCGAACAACAATGAGCAGTTCTTC. This encodes CATSNTGLANNNEQFF. This chain uses TRBV24-1 with TRBJ2-1, with 10 bases aligning to TRBD2. Germline V CDR1 and CDR2: KGHDR, SFDVKD. The CDR3 runs 16 residues. V shed 7 bases and J 5 bases; nucleotides not matched to a gene: 10.

The chain recombines TRBV5-5 with TRBJ1-3; D is possibly TRBD1 (6 bases). Trimming took 4 bases from V and 4 from J, leaving 15 bases between them. CDR3 length equals 15 residues. Looked up from germline, CDR1 is SGHKS and CDR2 is YYEKEE (reference sequence). CDR3 nucleotides: TGTGCCAGCAGCCAGACTCTTACAGGGGGAAACACCATATATTTT. It is translated as CASSQTLTGGNTIYF.

The chain links TRBV7-3 to TRBJ2-1; TRBD2 aligns across 8 bases. After removal of 5 bases from V and 8 bases from J, the junction contained 11 bases not matched to a gene. The CDR3 loop spans 15 amino acids. Per the germline V gene, CDR1 is SGHTA and CDR2 is FQGTGA. The DNA of the CDR3 is TGTGCCAGCAGCCCCTCAGTAGCGGGGACCTATGAGCAGTTCTTC. Protein sequence: CASSPSVAGTYEQFF.

The gene calls are TRBV29-1 and TRBJ1-1; D gene unclear. V was clipped by 4 bases and J by 0 bases, with 12 bases between them. The CDR3 is 14 residues long. Looked up from germline, CDR1 is SQVTM and CDR2 is ANQGSEA. The CDR3 protein is CSVGSGPVNTEAFF. CDR3 coding DNA: TGCAGCGTTGGCTCTGGGCCGGTGAACACTGAAGCTTTCTTT.